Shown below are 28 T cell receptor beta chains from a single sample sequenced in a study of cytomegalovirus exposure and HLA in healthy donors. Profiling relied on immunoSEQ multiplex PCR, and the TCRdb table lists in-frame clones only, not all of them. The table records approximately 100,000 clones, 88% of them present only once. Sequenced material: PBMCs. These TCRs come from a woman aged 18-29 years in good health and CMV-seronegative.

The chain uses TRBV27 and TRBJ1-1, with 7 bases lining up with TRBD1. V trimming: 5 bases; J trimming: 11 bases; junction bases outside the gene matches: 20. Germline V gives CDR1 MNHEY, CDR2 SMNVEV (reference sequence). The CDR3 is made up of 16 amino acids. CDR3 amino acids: CASSKSVDRRSGPAFF. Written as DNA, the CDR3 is TGTGCCAGCAGTAAATCCGTGGACAGGCGCTCCGGCCCGGCTTTCTTT.

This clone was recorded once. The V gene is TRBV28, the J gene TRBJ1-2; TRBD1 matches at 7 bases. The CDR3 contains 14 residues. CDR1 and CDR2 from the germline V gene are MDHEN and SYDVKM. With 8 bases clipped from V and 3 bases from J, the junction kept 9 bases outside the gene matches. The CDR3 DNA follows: TGTGCCAGCCGAGGAGGGGGCGTGGACTATGGCTACACCTTC. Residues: CASRGGGVDYGYTF.

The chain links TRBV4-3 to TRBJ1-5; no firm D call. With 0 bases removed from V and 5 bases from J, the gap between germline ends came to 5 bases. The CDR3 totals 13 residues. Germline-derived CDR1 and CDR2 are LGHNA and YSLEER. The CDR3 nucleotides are TGCGCCAGCAGCCAAGATTTCTATCAGCCCCAGCATTTT. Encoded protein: CASSQDFYQPQHF.

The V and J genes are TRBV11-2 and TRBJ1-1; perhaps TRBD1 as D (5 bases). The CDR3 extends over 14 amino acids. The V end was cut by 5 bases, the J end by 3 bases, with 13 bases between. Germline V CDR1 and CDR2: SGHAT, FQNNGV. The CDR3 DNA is TGTGCCAGCAGCCCAGCCCGGGGGGACACTGAAGCTTTCTTT. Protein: CASSPARGDTEAFF.

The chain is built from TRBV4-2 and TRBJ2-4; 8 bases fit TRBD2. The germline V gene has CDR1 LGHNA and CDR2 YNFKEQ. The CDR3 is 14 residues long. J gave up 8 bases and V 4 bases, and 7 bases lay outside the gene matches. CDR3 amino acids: CASSPKGLVDIQYF. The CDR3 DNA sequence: TGTGCCAGCAGCCCCAAGGGACTAGTCGACATTCAGTACTTC.

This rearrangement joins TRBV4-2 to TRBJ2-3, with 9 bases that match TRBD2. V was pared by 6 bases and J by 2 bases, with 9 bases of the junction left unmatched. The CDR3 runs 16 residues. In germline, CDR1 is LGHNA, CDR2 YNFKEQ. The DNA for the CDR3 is TGTGCCAGCAGGCGAGGAGCGGGGGGTTCCACAGATACGCAGTATTTT. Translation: CASRRGAGGSTDTQYF.

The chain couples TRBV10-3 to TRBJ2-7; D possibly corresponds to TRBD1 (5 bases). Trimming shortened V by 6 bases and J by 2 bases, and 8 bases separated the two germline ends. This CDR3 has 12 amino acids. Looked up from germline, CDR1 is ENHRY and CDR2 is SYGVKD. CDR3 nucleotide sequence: TGTGCCATCAGCAGGGATGCCTACGAGCAGTACTTC. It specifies CAISRDAYEQYF.

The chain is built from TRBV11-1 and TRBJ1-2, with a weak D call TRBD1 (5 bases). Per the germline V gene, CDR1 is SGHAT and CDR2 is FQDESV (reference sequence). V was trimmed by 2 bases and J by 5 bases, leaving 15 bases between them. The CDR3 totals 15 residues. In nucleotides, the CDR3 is TGTGCCAGCAGCTTATTGTACGGGACTGAGTATGGCTACACCTTC. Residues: CASSLLYGTEYGYTF. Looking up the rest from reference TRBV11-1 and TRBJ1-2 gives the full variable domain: EAEVAQSPRYKITEKSQAVAFWCDPISGHATLYWYRQILGQGPELLVQFQDESVVDDSQLPKDRFSAERLKGVDSTLKIQPAELGDSAMYLCASSLLYGTEYGYTFGSGTRLTVV.

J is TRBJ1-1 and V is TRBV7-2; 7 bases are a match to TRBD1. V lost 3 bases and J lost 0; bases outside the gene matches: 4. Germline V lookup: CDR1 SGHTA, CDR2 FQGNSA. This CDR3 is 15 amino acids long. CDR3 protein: CASSLRGQMNTEAFF. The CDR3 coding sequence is TGTGCCAGCAGCTTGAGGGGACAGATGAACACTGAAGCTTTCTTT.

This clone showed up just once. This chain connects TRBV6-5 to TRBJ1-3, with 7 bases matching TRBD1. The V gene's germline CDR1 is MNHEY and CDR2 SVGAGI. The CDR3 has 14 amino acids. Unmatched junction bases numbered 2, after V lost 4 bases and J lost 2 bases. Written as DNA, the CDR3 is TGTGCCAGCAGTTCCGACAGGGCTGGAAACACCATATATTTT. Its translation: CASSSDRAGNTIYF.

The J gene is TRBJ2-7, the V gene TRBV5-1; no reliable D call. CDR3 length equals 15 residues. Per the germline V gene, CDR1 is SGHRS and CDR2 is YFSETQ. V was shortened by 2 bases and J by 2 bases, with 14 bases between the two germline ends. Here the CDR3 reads CASSLVSPPTYEQYF. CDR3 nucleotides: TGCGCCAGCAGCTTAGTTAGTCCCCCAACCTACGAGCAGTACTTC.

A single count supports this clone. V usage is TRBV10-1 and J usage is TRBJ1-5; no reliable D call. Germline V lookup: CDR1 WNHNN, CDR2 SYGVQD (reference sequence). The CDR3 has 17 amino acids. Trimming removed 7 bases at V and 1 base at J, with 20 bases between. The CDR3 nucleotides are TGCGCCAGCATATCAAACTGGTTCAGGATAAGCAATCAGCCCCAGCATTTT. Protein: CASISNWFRISNQPQHF.

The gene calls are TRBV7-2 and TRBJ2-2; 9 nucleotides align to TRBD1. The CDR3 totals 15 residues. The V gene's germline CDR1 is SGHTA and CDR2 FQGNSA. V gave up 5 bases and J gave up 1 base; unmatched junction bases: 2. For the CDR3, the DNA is TGTGCCAGCAGCCCGGGACAGGGGAACACCGGGGAGCTGTTTTTT. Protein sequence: CASSPGQGNTGELFF.

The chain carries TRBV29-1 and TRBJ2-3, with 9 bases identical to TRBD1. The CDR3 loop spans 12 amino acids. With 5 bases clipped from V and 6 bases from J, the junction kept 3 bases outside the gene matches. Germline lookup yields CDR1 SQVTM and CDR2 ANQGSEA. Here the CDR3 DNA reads TGCAGCGTTAGACAGGGGGGGGATACGCAGTATTTT. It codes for CSVRQGGDTQYF.

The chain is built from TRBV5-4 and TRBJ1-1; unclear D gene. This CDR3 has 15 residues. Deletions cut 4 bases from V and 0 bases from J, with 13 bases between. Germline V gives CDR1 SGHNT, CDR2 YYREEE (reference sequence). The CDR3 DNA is TGTGCCAGCAGCCAAAACGGAGTTCTGAACACTGAAGCTTTCTTT. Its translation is CASSQNGVLNTEAFF.

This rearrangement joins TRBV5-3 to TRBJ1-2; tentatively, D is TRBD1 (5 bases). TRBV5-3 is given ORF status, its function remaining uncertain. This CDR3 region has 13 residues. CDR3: CAFHRGILYGYTF. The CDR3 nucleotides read TGTGCATTTCACCGGGGGATTCTCTATGGCTACACCTTC.

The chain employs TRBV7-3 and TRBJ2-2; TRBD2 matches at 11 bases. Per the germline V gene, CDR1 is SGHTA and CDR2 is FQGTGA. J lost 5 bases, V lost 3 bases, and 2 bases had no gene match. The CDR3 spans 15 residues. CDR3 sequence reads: CASSFSGGATGELFF. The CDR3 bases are TGTGCCAGCAGCTTTAGCGGGGGGGCTACCGGGGAGCTGTTTTTT.

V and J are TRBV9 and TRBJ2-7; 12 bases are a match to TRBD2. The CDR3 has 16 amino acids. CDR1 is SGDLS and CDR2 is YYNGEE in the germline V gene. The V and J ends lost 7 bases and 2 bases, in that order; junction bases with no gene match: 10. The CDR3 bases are TGTGCCAGCGGACCAGGTCTAGCGGGGGGGCCCTACGAGCAGTACTTC. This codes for CASGPGLAGGPYEQYF.

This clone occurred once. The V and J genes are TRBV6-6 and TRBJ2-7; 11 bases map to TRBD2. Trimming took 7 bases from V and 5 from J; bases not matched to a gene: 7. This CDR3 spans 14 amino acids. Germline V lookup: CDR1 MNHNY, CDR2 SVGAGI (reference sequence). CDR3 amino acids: CASTLLAGAHEQYF. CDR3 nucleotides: TGTGCCAGCACCTTACTAGCGGGGGCACACGAGCAGTACTTC.

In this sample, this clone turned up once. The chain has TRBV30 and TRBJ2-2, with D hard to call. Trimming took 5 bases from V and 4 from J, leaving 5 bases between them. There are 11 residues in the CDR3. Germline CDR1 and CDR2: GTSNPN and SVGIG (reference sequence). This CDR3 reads CAWALTGELFF. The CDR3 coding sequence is TGTGCCTGGGCGCTCACCGGGGAGCTGTTTTTT. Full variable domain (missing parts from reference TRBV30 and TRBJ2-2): SQTIHQWPATLVQPVGSPLSLECTVEGTSNPNLYWYRQAAGRGLQLLFYSVGIGQISSEVPQNLSASRPQDRQFILSSKKLLLSDSGFYLCAWALTGELFFGEGSRLTVL.

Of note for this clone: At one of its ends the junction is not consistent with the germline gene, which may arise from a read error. The CDR3 spells CASSPQRETDTQYF. CDR3 nucleotides: TGTGCCAGCTCGCCACAACGGGAAACAGATACGCAGTATTTT. V gene TRBV18 combines with J gene TRBJ2-3; D may be TRBD2 (5 bases). The CDR3 length is 14 residues. Germline V CDR1 and CDR2: KGHSH, LQKENI.

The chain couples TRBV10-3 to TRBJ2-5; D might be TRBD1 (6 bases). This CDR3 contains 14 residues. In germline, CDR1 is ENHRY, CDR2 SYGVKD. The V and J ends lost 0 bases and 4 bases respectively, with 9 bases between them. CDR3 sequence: CAISESVTGETQYF. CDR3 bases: TGTGCCATCAGTGAGTCGGTGACAGGAGAGACCCAGTACTTC.

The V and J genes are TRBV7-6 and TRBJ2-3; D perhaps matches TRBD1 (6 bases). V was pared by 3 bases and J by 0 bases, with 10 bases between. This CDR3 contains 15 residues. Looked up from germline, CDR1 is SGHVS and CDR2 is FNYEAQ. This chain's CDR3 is CASSFSRGSTDTQYF. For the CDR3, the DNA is TGTGCCAGCAGCTTCTCTAGGGGGAGCACAGATACGCAGTATTTT.

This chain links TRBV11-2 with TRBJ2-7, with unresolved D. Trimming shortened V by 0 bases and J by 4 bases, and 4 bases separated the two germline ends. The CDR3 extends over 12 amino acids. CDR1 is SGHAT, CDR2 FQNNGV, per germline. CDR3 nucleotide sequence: TGTGCCAGCAGCTTAGACCAGTACGAGCAGTACTTC. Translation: CASSLDQYEQYF.

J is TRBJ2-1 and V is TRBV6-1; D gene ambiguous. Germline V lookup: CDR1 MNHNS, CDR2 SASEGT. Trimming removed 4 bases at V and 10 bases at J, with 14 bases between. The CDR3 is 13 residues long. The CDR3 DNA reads TGTGCCAGCAGTGGCCGCCCGGTCGGGGAGCAGTTCTTC. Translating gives CASSGRPVGEQFF.

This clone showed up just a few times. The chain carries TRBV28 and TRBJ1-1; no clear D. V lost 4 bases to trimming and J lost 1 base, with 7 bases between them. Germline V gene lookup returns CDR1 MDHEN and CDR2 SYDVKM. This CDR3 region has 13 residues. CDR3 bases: TGTGCCAGCAGTTGGGGAGAGAACACTGAAGCTTTCTTT. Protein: CASSWGENTEAFF.

CDR3 in DNA: TGTGCCAGCAGCCCAGGGACAGTAGAGAATGAGCAGTTCTTC. Translating it yields CASSPGTVENEQFF. V and J are TRBV7-3 and TRBJ2-1; the match to TRBD1 covers 7 bases. Germline V gives CDR1 SGHTA, CDR2 FQGTGA. After removal of 5 bases from V and 7 bases from J, the junction contained 8 bases not matched to a gene. This CDR3 has 14 residues.

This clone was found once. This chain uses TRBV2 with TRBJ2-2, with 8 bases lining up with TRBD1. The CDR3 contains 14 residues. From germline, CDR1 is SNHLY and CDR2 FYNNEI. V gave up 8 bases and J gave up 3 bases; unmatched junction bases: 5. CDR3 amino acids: CASRTGPDTGELFF. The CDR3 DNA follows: TGTGCCAGCCGGACAGGGCCAGACACCGGGGAGCTGTTTTTT.